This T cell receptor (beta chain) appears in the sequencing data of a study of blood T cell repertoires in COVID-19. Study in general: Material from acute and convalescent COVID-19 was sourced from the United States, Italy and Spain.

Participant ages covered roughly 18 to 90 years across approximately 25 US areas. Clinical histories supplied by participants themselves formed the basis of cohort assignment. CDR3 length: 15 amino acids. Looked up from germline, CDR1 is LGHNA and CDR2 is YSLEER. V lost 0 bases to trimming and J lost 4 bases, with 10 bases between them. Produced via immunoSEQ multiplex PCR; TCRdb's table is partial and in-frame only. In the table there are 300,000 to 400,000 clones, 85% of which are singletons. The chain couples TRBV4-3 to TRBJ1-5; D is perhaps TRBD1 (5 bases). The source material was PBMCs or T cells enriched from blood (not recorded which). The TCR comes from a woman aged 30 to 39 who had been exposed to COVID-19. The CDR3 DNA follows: TGCGCCAGCAGCCAAGACCGGAGGGGAAATCAGCCCCAGCATTTT. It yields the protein CASSQDRRGNQPQHF.